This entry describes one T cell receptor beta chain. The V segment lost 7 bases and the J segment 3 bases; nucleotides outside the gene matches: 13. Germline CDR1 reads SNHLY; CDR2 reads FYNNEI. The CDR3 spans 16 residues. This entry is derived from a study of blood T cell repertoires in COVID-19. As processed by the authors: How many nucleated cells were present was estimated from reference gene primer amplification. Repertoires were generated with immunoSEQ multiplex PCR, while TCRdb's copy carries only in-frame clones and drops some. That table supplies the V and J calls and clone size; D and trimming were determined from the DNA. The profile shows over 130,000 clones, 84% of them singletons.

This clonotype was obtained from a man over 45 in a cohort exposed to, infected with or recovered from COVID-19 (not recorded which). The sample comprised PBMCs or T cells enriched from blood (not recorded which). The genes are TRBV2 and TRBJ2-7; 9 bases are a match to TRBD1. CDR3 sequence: CASKKGVTGGFYEQYF. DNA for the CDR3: TGTGCCAGCAAAAAAGGGGTGACAGGGGGGTTCTACGAGCAGTACTTC.